This passage covers 5 T cell receptor beta chains from one sample sequenced in a study of T cells after yellow fever vaccination. One entry per CDR3 protein results from TCRdb running MiXCR on the 5' RACE reads. The data contain a few hundred thousand distinct CDR3 sequences, 18% of them seen just once; the ten biggest clones take up 18%. The sample here was PBMCs, taken before the yellow fever booster vaccination. The receptors here all came from a man between 18 and 35 years old who received the YFV17D yellow fever vaccine.

This clonotype was observed at least ten times. The CDR3 DNA follows: TGTGCCAGCAGCGCGGGACCCCCGAACACTGAAGCTTTCTTT. Its translation is CASSAGPPNTEAFF. The chain links TRBV7-2 to TRBJ1-1; tentatively, D is TRBD1 (5 bases). CDR1 is SGHTA, CDR2 FQGNSA, per germline. The V end was cut by 5 bases, the J end by 1 base, with 11 bases between. The CDR3 covers 14 residues. Filled out from reference TRBV7-2 and TRBJ1-1, the complete variable domain reads GAGVSQSPSNKVTEKGKDVELRCDPISGHTALYWYRQSLGQGLEFLIYFQGNSAPDKSGLPSDRFSAERTGGSVSTLTIQRTQQEDSAVYLCASSAGPPNTEAFFGQGTRLTVV.

This clonotype has at least ten counts. The rearrangement joins TRBV9 to TRBJ2-3, with D possibly called TRBD1 or TRBD2 (5 bases each). Trimming took 1 base from V and 2 from J, leaving 11 bases between them. CDR3 length: 15 residues. Germline V CDR1 and CDR2: SGDLS, YYNGEE. CDR3 nucleotide sequence: TGTGCCAGCAGCGTATCCTGGGGGAACACAGATACGCAGTATTTT. Its protein is CASSVSWGNTDTQYF.

The sample holds a few counts of this clonotype. This rearrangement joins TRBV20-1 to TRBJ2-1; 7 bases fit TRBD2. The CDR3 has 13 residues. V shed 6 bases, J shed 5 bases, and the junction held 7 bases outside the gene matches. In germline, CDR1 is DFQATT, CDR2 SNEGSKA (reference sequence). The CDR3 protein is CSAQPGTNNEQFF. The CDR3 bases are TGCAGTGCCCAGCCCGGGACTAACAATGAGCAGTTCTTC.

The chain is built from TRBV5-1 and TRBJ2-3; no firm D call. This CDR3 spans 16 amino acids. The V end lost 1 base, the J end lost 0 bases, and 12 bases lay between the germline ends. The germline gives CDR1 SGHRS, CDR2 YFSETQ. The CDR3 loop reads CASSLLAASSTDTQYF. CDR3 sequence (DNA): TGCGCCAGCAGCTTGTTGGCAGCTTCTAGCACAGATACGCAGTATTTT.

The chain is built from TRBV4-1 and TRBJ2-5; no clear D. Trimming took off 3 bases at V and 2 bases at J, with 10 bases between the two ends. Germline V gene lookup returns CDR1 MGHRA and CDR2 YSYEKL. The CDR3 has 14 amino acids. The CDR3 nucleotides are TGCGCCAGCAGCCATGGCATGCGGCAAGAGACCCAGTACTTC. Translating it yields CASSHGMRQETQYF.